These T cell receptor beta chains were read from a single sample in a study of graft-versus-host responses after intestinal transplantation. The antigens for these receptors are not known. Measured with immunoSEQ multiplex PCR; TCRdb has only the in-frame clones, and not every one. The sample includes about 99,000 clones, 85% to 95% seen only once; the top ten take about 0.062%. The specimen was unstimulated CD8+ T cells sorted from spleen or lymph node cells, collected before transplant. Receptors originate from a human donor who was the organ donor for an intestinal transplant. Each CDR3 is given with its conserved first and last residue. A D gene is named only where the DNA matches it firmly. Some rows have no size entry. The others give once, few or many, or a class for an expanded clone.

TRBJ2-7 TRBV19 NA TRBD1 CASSNKVIRDSPYEQYF TGTGCCAGTAGCAACAAGGTCATAAGGGACAGTCCGTACGAGCAGTACTTC
TRBJ1-2 TRBV11-2 NA TRBD1 CASSPSPTGLEGYTF TGTGCCAGCAGCCCAAGTCCGACAGGGCTCGAGGGCTACACCTTC
TRBJ1-2 TRBV6-5 NA NA CASSPAGGPFYGYTF TGTGCCAGCAGTCCGGCGGGGGGACCTTTCTATGGCTACACCTTC
TRBJ2-1 TRBV10-3 NA NA CAISESLNEQFF TGTGCCATCAGTGAGTCCTTAAATGAGCAGTTCTTC
TRBJ1-1 TRBV30 NA NA CAWNQGMGEAFF TGTGCCTGGAACCAGGGAATGGGTGAAGCTTTCTTT
TRBJ2-2 TRBV15 NA NA CATSRDYTGSNTGELFF TGTGCCACCAGCAGAGACTATACGGGTTCGAACACCGGGGAGCTGTTTTTT
TRBJ1-2 TRBV4-2 NA NA CASSQVQGPPNYGYTF TGTGCCAGCAGCCAGGTACAGGGACCCCCCAACTATGGCTACACCTTC
TRBJ1-5 TRBV25-1 NA NA CASSELGQPQHF TGTGCCAGCAGTGAACTAGGTCAGCCCCAGCATTTT
TRBJ2-3 TRBV18 NA TRBD2 CASSLSGGPDTQYF TGTGCCAGCTCACTGAGCGGGGGGCCGGATACGCAGTATTTT
TRBJ2-3 TRBV7-3 NA TRBD2 CASSHYKREYADTQYF TGTGCCAGCAGCCACTATAAGCGGGAGTACGCAGATACGCAGTATTTT
TRBJ1-2 TRBV5-1 NA NA CASSLASGHNYGYTF TGCGCCAGCAGCTTGGCCTCAGGGCACAACTATGGCTACACCTTC
TRBJ2-1 TRBV4-2 NA NA CASSQDRLVGEQFF TGTGCCAGCAGCCAAGATCGCCTAGTCGGGGAGCAGTTCTTC
TRBJ1-3 TRBV28 once NA CASSFGSEPLSGFSGNTIYF TGTGCCAGCAGTTTCGGTTCGGAACCACTGTCAGGATTCTCTGGAAACACCATATATTTT
TRBJ2-7 TRBV7-8 NA TRBD2 CASSFSITSGNYEQYF TGTGCCAGCAGCTTCAGTATAACTAGCGGAAACTACGAGCAGTACTTC
TRBJ1-1 TRBV5-1 NA TRBD1 CASSFGTDTEAFF TGCGCCAGCAGCTTCGGGACAGACACTGAAGCTTTCTTT
TRBJ1-2 TRBV30 NA NA CAWSEWQNNYGYTF TGTGCCTGGAGTGAGTGGCAAAATAACTATGGCTACACCTTC
TRBJ1-1 TRBV4-2 NA NA CATTLSTEAFF TGTGCCACCACTTTATCAACTGAAGCTTTCTTT
TRBJ1-1 TRBV6-5 NA NA CASSYFTGSAEAFF TGTGCCAGCAGTTATTTTACAGGGAGCGCTGAAGCTTTCTTT
TRBJ2-3 TRBV30 NA TRBD2 CAWSVHLLASGILAMQYF TGTGCCTGGAGTGTACACCTCCTCGCTAGCGGGATTTTGGCGATGCAGTATTTT
TRBJ2-5 TRBV30 NA NA CAWSVLGTKETQYF TGTGCCTGGAGTGTATTAGGGACAAAAGAGACCCAGTACTTC
TRBJ2-2 TRBV29-1 once NA CSAHTANTGELFF TGCAGCGCACATACCGCGAACACCGGGGAGCTGTTTTTT
TRBJ2-2 TRBV11-2 NA NA CASSLDPRGGELFF TGTGCCAGCAGCTTAGATCCCAGAGGCGGGGAGCTGTTTTTT
TRBJ1-3 TRBV13 NA TRBD1 CASSPQTGHGNTIYF TGTGCCAGCAGCCCTCAGACAGGGCATGGAAACACCATATATTTT
TRBJ2-7 TRBV27 NA TRBD2 CASSLLAGVAYEQYF TGTGCCAGCAGTTTACTAGCGGGAGTCGCCTACGAGCAGTACTTC
TRBJ1-6 TRBV2 NA TRBD1 CASDGTGGVSSYNSPLHF TGTGCCAGCGATGGGACAGGGGGGGTTAGCTCCTATAATTCACCCCTCCACTTT
TRBJ1-2 TRBV27 NA NA CASSLGRGYGYTF TGTGCCAGCAGTTTGGGCAGGGGCTATGGCTACACCTTC
TRBJ2-1 TRBV9 NA TRBD1 CASSVEGQKNEQFF TGTGCCAGCAGCGTAGAGGGACAGAAAAATGAGCAGTTCTTC
TRBJ2-3 TRBV28 NA TRBD2 CASSQGLAGLTDTQYF TGTGCCAGCAGTCAAGGACTAGCGGGATTGACAGATACGCAGTATTTT
TRBJ1-1 TRBV28 NA NA CASTWGAEAFF TGTGCCAGCACCTGGGGGGCTGAAGCTTTCTTT
TRBJ2-5 TRBV13 few NA CASSFGETETQYF TGTGCCAGCAGCTTCGGGGAGACGGAGACCCAGTACTTC
TRBJ2-7 TRBV5-5 NA NA CASSLRFTGPGHHYEQYF TGTGCCAGCAGCTTGCGCTTTACAGGCCCGGGTCACCACTACGAGCAGTACTTC
TRBJ2-7 TRBV9 NA TRBD1 CASSASGTGGYEQYF TGTGCCAGCAGCGCGTCCGGGACAGGGGGCTACGAGCAGTACTTC
TRBJ2-2 TRBV10-1 NA TRBD2 CASRGSILAGDTGELFF TGCGCCAGCAGAGGGAGCATACTAGCGGGGGATACCGGGGAGCTGTTTTTT
TRBJ1-3 TRBV29-1 NA NA CSVEASGNTIYF TGCAGCGTTGAAGCGTCCGGAAACACCATATATTTT
TRBJ2-2 TRBV5-1 NA NA CASSFYPVDTGELFF TGCGCCAGCAGCTTCTACCCCGTGGACACCGGGGAGCTGTTTTTT
TRBJ2-7 TRBV11-1 few NA CASSPTIFLLIHEQYF TGTGCCAGCAGTCCAACTATATTTCTCTTAATCCACGAGCAGTACTTC
TRBJ2-3 TRBV9 NA NA CASSVVGGVTDTQYF TGTGCCAGCAGCGTAGTCGGAGGGGTCACAGATACGCAGTATTTT
TRBJ2-3 TRBV6-4 NA NA CASSDRETTPDRSNTQYF TGTGCCAGCAGTGACCGCGAGACCACCCCCGACAGGTCCAATACGCAGTATTTT
TRBJ2-7 TRBV19 NA TRBD1 CASSTGQGYDEQYF TGTGCCAGTAGTACCGGACAGGGGTACGACGAGCAGTACTTC
TRBJ1-2 TRBV28 NA NA CASSPWGGIYGYTF TGTGCCAGCAGCCCGTGGGGGGGGATCTATGGCTACACCTTC
TRBJ2-1 TRBV7-2 NA TRBD2 CASSWEAGDTMIGQFF TGTGCCAGCAGCTGGGAAGCGGGAGACACAATGATAGGGCAGTTCTTC
TRBJ2-2 TRBV7-9 few TRBD2 CASSSPTSGGLANTGELFF TGTGCCAGCAGCTCCCCGACTAGCGGGGGACTCGCGAACACCGGGGAGCTGTTTTTT
TRBJ2-3 TRBV9 once TRBD2 CASSAFSGTTDTQYF TGTGCCAGCAGCGCATTTAGCGGGACGACAGATACGCAGTATTTT
TRBJ2-7 TRBV9 NA TRBD1 CASSPKTGGYEQYF TGTGCCAGCAGCCCAAAGACAGGGGGCTACGAGCAGTACTTC
TRBJ2-1 TRBV2 NA TRBD2 CARGSGKSSYNEQFF TGTGCCAGAGGGAGCGGGAAGAGCTCCTACAATGAGCAGTTCTTC
TRBJ2-7 TRBV11-2 NA NA CASSFGWSQELSSYEQYF TGTGCCAGCAGCTTCGGCTGGTCACAGGAATTGAGCTCCTACGAGCAGTACTTC
TRBJ2-1 TRBV6-6 NA TRBD2 CASSYSNGSGRFEQFF TGTGCCAGCAGTTACTCGAATGGTAGCGGGAGGTTTGAGCAGTTCTTC
TRBJ2-7 TRBV30 NA NA CAWGWTFLPSYEQYF TGTGCCTGGGGCTGGACTTTCCTACCCTCCTACGAGCAGTACTTC
TRBJ2-7 TRBV5-1 NA NA CASSPTSGDFYEQYF TGCGCCAGCAGCCCGACGTCCGGGGACTTCTACGAGCAGTACTTC
TRBJ2-3 TRBV4-2 NA TRBD2 CASSQDPGLAGGPVVGSDTQYF TGTGCCAGCAGCCAAGATCCGGGACTAGCGGGAGGGCCGGTGGTAGGATCAGATACGCAGTATTTT
TRBJ2-3 TRBV4-1 NA TRBD2 CVSSLLWGGDPDTQYF TGCGTCAGCAGCCTTCTTTGGGGGGGGGACCCAGATACGCAGTATTTT
TRBJ2-7 TRBV4-1 few TRBD2 CASSQLGLAGVEQYF TGCGCCAGCAGCCAATTAGGACTAGCGGGAGTCGAGCAGTACTTC
TRBJ1-3 TRBV6-5 NA NA CASSYGQGSGNTIYF TGTGCCAGCAGTTACGGGCAGGGCTCTGGAAACACCATATATTTT
TRBJ2-1 TRBV28 NA TRBD2 CASSSHWGGGKIARSSYNEQFF TGTGCCAGCAGTTCCCATTGGGGGGGAGGGAAAATAGCCCGCAGCTCCTACAATGAGCAGTTCTTC
TRBJ1-2 TRBV15 NA TRBD1 CATSRVMVATGALGYNYGYTF TGTGCCACCAGCAGAGTAATGGTTGCGACAGGGGCCCTGGGGTATAACTATGGCTACACCTTC
TRBJ1-5 TRBV28 NA NA CASSPDSLYSNQPQHF TGTGCCAGCAGCCCCGACAGTTTGTATAGCAATCAGCCCCAGCATTTT
TRBJ2-2 TRBV7-6 NA TRBD2 CASSPSGGTGELFF TGTGCCAGCAGCCCTAGCGGCGGCACCGGGGAGCTGTTTTTT
TRBJ1-5 TRBV19 NA NA CASSEGTNLEGPQHF TGTGCCAGTAGCGAGGGGACAAACCTTGAGGGGCCCCAGCATTTT
TRBJ2-3 TRBV4-1 NA TRBD2 CASSRIRLAGSTDTQYF TGCGCCAGCAGCCGCATAAGACTAGCGGGGAGCACAGATACGCAGTATTTT